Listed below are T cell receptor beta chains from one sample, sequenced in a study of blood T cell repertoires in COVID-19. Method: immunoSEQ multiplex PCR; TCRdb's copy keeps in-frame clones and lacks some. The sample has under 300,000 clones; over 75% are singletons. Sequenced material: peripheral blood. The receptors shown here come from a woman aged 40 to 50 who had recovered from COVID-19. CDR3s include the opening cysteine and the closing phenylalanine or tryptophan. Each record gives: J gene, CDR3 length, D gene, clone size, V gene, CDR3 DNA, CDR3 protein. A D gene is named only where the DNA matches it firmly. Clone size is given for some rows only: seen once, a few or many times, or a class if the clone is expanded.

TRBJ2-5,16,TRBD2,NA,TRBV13,TGTGCCAGCAGCTTAAGGACTAGCGGGGGCTCGGAGACCCAGTACTTC,CASSLRTSGGSETQYF
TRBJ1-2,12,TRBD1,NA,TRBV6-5,TGTGCCAGCAGCTCAGGGGGCGGAGGCTACACCTTC,CASSSGGGGYTF
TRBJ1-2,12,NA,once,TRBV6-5,TGTGCCAGCGCCAGGGATTTGGAGGGCTACACCTTC,CASARDLEGYTF
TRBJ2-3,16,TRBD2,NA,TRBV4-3,TGCGCCAGCAGCCAAGAGGGACTAGCGGGAAGAGATACGCAGTATTTT,CASSQEGLAGRDTQYF
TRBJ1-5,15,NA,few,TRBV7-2,TGTGCCAGCAGCTTAGCGCCGGTGGGCAATCAGCCCCAGCATTTT,CASSLAPVGNQPQHF
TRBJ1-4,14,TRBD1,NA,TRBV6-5,TGTGCCAGCAGGCACAGGGGGGCTAATGAAAAACTGTTTTTT,CASRHRGANEKLFF
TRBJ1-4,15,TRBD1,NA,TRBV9,TGTGCCAGCAACACACAGGGGGCCGGCAATGAAAAACTGTTTTTT,CASNTQGAGNEKLFF
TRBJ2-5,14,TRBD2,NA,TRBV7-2,TGTGCCAGCAGCCGTGAGACTAGCGGTGAGACCCAGTACTTC,CASSRETSGETQYF
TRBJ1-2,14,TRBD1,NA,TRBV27,TGTGCCAGCAGTACCCGGACAGGGGACTATGGCTACACCTTC,CASSTRTGDYGYTF
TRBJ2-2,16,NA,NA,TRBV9,TGTGCCAGCAGCGTAGTTTCAGTCGCGAACACCGGGGAGCTGTTTTTT,CASSVVSVANTGELFF
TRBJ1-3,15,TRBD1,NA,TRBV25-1,TGTGCCAGCAGTGAAGGAGGGGGCCTTTCGTCCACCATATATTTT,CASSEGGGLSSTIYF
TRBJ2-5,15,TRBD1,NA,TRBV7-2,TGTGCCAGCAGCTCTTACAGGGGGAAGCAAGAGACCCAGTACTTC,CASSSYRGKQETQYF
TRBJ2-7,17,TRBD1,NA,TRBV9,TGTGCCAGCAGCGTCCAGCCCGGGGGACAGGGGGTCTACGAGCAGTACTTC,CASSVQPGGQGVYEQYF
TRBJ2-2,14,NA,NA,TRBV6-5,TGTGCCAGCAGCCTGACAGAGAACACCGGGGAGCTGTTTTTT,CASSLTENTGELFF
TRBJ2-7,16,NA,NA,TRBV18,TGTGCCAGCTCGATCGCATACGCGGGGATCTCCTACGAGCAGTACTTC,CASSIAYAGISYEQYF
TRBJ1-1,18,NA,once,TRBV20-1,TGCAGTGCTAGTGGTTGGCGCCAGGGGCTCACCCCGAACACTGAAGCTTTCTTT,CSASGWRQGLTPNTEAFF